This is a list of T cell receptor beta chains from one sample in a study of OX40 agonist ivuxolimab in advanced cancers. The table came from immunoSEQ multiplex PCR; TCRdb's copy has only in-frame clones and leaves some out. This table has tens of thousands of clones, 88% appearing once. Here the sequenced sample was CD4+ or CD8+ T cells sorted from blood, taken in a trial of the OX40 agonist ivuxolimab. The origin of the receptors is an adult with an advanced solid tumor such as melanoma, head and neck, liver or kidney cancer. Each CDR3 is given with its conserved first and last residue. Each record gives: clone size, D gene, J gene, V gene, CDR3 protein, CDR3 DNA. The D gene is left open where the match is weak. The listing skips clone size in some rows; elsewhere it reads once, few, many or a size class.

clone_size: NA; d_call: NA; j_call: TRBJ1-2; v_call: TRBV29-1; cdr3_aa: CSAAPGTNYGYTF; cdr3_nt: TGCAGCGCCGCCCCCGGTACTAACTATGGCTACACCTTC
clone_size: NA; d_call: TRBD2; j_call: TRBJ2-5; v_call: TRBV5-1; cdr3_aa: CASSPGREGETQYF; cdr3_nt: TGCGCCAGCAGCCCCGGGAGGGAAGGAGAGACCCAGTACTTC
clone_size: NA; d_call: NA; j_call: TRBJ1-1; v_call: TRBV11-2; cdr3_aa: CASRGVANTEAFF; cdr3_nt: TGTGCCAGCAGGGGTGTTGCGAACACTGAAGCTTTCTTT
clone_size: NA; d_call: NA; j_call: TRBJ2-2; v_call: TRBV27; cdr3_aa: CAGPKGELFF; cdr3_nt: TGTGCCGGACCGAAGGGGGAGCTGTTTTTT
clone_size: NA; d_call: NA; j_call: TRBJ2-1; v_call: TRBV19; cdr3_aa: CASSGRGTSSYNEQFF; cdr3_nt: TGTGCCAGTAGCGGCAGGGGCACTAGCTCCTACAATGAGCAGTTCTTC
clone_size: NA; d_call: NA; j_call: TRBJ1-5; v_call: TRBV28; cdr3_aa: CASSPFEGLRQPQHF; cdr3_nt: TGTGCCAGCAGTCCCTTTGAGGGTCTTAGACAGCCCCAGCATTTT
clone_size: NA; d_call: TRBD2; j_call: TRBJ2-1; v_call: TRBV7-6; cdr3_aa: CASSSRLSGGPSSYNEQFF; cdr3_nt: TGTGCCAGCAGCTCCCGCCTTTCGGGAGGGCCTTCGTCCTACAATGAGCAGTTCTTC
clone_size: once; d_call: NA; j_call: TRBJ2-7; v_call: TRBV28; cdr3_aa: CATYSEPYEQYF; cdr3_nt: TGTGCCACCTACAGTGAACCCTACGAGCAGTACTTC
clone_size: NA; d_call: NA; j_call: TRBJ2-7; v_call: TRBV5-5; cdr3_aa: CASIPGPGAEQYF; cdr3_nt: TGTGCCAGCATACCGGGGCCGGGTGCCGAGCAGTACTTC
clone_size: NA; d_call: NA; j_call: TRBJ2-7; v_call: TRBV28; cdr3_aa: CASSRRDEQYF; cdr3_nt: TGTGCCAGCAGTCGGAGAGACGAGCAGTACTTC
clone_size: NA; d_call: TRBD2; j_call: TRBJ2-1; v_call: TRBV6-5; cdr3_aa: CASSFNGLAGGRQFF; cdr3_nt: TGTGCCAGCAGTTTCAACGGACTAGCGGGAGGGAGGCAGTTCTTC
clone_size: NA; d_call: TRBD2; j_call: TRBJ2-5; v_call: TRBV2; cdr3_aa: CASSDRRGETQYF; cdr3_nt: TGTGCCAGCAGTGACCGGCGGGGGGAGACCCAGTACTTC
clone_size: NA; d_call: TRBD2; j_call: TRBJ2-7; v_call: TRBV30; cdr3_aa: CAWSTKGSGAQYF; cdr3_nt: TGTGCCTGGAGTACAAAGGGTAGCGGGGCCCAGTACTTC
clone_size: NA; d_call: NA; j_call: TRBJ2-6; v_call: TRBV2; cdr3_aa: CASSPGAGANVLTF; cdr3_nt: TGTGCCAGCAGTCCAGGGGCTGGGGCCAACGTCCTGACTTTC
clone_size: once; d_call: NA; j_call: TRBJ2-2; v_call: TRBV18; cdr3_aa: CASSPFSRDMNTGELFF; cdr3_nt: TGTGCCAGCTCACCCTTCTCCAGGGACATGAACACCGGGGAGCTGTTTTTT
clone_size: NA; d_call: TRBD2; j_call: TRBJ2-7; v_call: TRBV30; cdr3_aa: CAWSVLNGGDYSYEQYF; cdr3_nt: TGTGCCTGGAGTGTTCTCAATGGGGGGGATTACTCCTACGAGCAGTACTTC
clone_size: few; d_call: TRBD1; j_call: TRBJ1-5; v_call: TRBV29-1; cdr3_aa: CSVSGQSNQPQHF; cdr3_nt: TGCAGCGTATCGGGACAGTCAAATCAGCCCCAGCATTTT
clone_size: NA; d_call: NA; j_call: TRBJ2-3; v_call: TRBV6-6; cdr3_aa: CASILPPRLDTQYF; cdr3_nt: TGTGCCAGCATCCTACCCCCACGCCTGGATACGCAGTATTTT
clone_size: NA; d_call: NA; j_call: TRBJ1-3; v_call: TRBV7-6; cdr3_aa: CASSLLPDGSGNTIYF; cdr3_nt: TGTGCCAGCAGCTTACTCCCGGACGGCTCTGGAAACACCATATATTTT
clone_size: NA; d_call: NA; j_call: TRBJ2-7; v_call: TRBV14; cdr3_aa: CASSQVRMPPYEQYF; cdr3_nt: TGTGCCAGCAGCCAAGTCCGGATGCCTCCCTACGAGCAGTACTTC
clone_size: NA; d_call: NA; j_call: TRBJ2-7; v_call: TRBV18; cdr3_aa: CASASDSAVSYEQYF; cdr3_nt: TGTGCCAGCGCCTCGGACAGTGCAGTATCCTACGAGCAGTACTTC
clone_size: few; d_call: NA; j_call: TRBJ2-3; v_call: TRBV29-1; cdr3_aa: CSVDVQGSTDTQYF; cdr3_nt: TGCAGCGTCGACGTGCAGGGGAGCACAGATACGCAGTATTTT
clone_size: once; d_call: NA; j_call: TRBJ2-1; v_call: TRBV11-2; cdr3_aa: CASSSSSAYNEQFF; cdr3_nt: TGTGCCAGCAGCTCCTCTAGCGCTTACAATGAGCAGTTCTTC
clone_size: NA; d_call: NA; j_call: TRBJ2-6; v_call: TRBV5-4; cdr3_aa: CASSLGTGSSGANVLTF; cdr3_nt: TGTGCCAGCAGCTTGGGTACAGGGAGCTCTGGGGCCAACGTCCTGACTTTC
clone_size: NA; d_call: NA; j_call: TRBJ1-5; v_call: TRBV19; cdr3_aa: CASSSVGYSNQPQHF; cdr3_nt: TGTGCCAGTAGTTCCGTGGGTTATAGCAATCAGCCCCAGCATTTT
clone_size: once; d_call: NA; j_call: TRBJ2-5; v_call: TRBV18; cdr3_aa: CASAWGAGETQYF; cdr3_nt: TGTGCCAGCGCCTGGGGGGCCGGAGAGACCCAGTACTTC
clone_size: NA; d_call: NA; j_call: TRBJ2-2; v_call: TRBV5-6; cdr3_aa: CASSLFPGTNTGELFF; cdr3_nt: TGTGCCAGCAGCTTGTTTCCGGGCACGAACACCGGGGAGCTGTTTTTT
clone_size: few; d_call: TRBD1; j_call: TRBJ2-7; v_call: TRBV6-1; cdr3_aa: CASKRDRGYEQYF; cdr3_nt: TGTGCCAGCAAGCGGGACAGGGGATACGAGCAGTACTTC
clone_size: NA; d_call: TRBD1; j_call: TRBJ2-3; v_call: TRBV18; cdr3_aa: CASSRGQVSTDTQYF; cdr3_nt: TGTGCCAGCTCAAGGGGACAGGTTAGCACAGATACGCAGTATTTT
clone_size: NA; d_call: NA; j_call: TRBJ2-5; v_call: TRBV9; cdr3_aa: CASSVGGVQETQYF; cdr3_nt: TGTGCCAGCAGCGTAGGCGGGGTCCAAGAGACCCAGTACTTC
clone_size: few; d_call: NA; j_call: TRBJ2-6; v_call: TRBV30; cdr3_aa: CAWSVPGVGSGANVLTF; cdr3_nt: TGTGCCTGGAGTGTTCCAGGGGTCGGTTCTGGGGCCAACGTCCTGACTTTC
clone_size: few; d_call: NA; j_call: TRBJ2-1; v_call: TRBV6-1; cdr3_aa: CASRPVLANEQFF; cdr3_nt: TGTGCCAGCAGACCTGTGCTAGCCAATGAGCAGTTCTTC
clone_size: NA; d_call: NA; j_call: TRBJ2-1; v_call: TRBV7-8; cdr3_aa: CASSLGGSRPNEQFF; cdr3_nt: TGTGCCAGCAGCTTAGGAGGGTCTAGGCCCAATGAGCAGTTCTTC
clone_size: NA; d_call: NA; j_call: TRBJ1-2; v_call: TRBV25-1; cdr3_aa: CASSELASQFGGYTF; cdr3_nt: TGTGCCAGCAGTGAACTGGCCAGCCAGTTCGGTGGCTACACCTTC
clone_size: NA; d_call: NA; j_call: TRBJ2-7; v_call: TRBV7-3; cdr3_aa: CASSLSYQERILSYEQYF; cdr3_nt: TGTGCCAGCAGCTTATCTTATCAGGAGCGAATCCTCTCCTACGAGCAGTACTTC
clone_size: few; d_call: NA; j_call: TRBJ1-1; v_call: TRBV30; cdr3_aa: CAWSRQGNTEAFF; cdr3_nt: TGTGCCTGGAGTAGGCAGGGGAACACTGAAGCTTTCTTT
clone_size: NA; d_call: TRBD1; j_call: TRBJ1-3; v_call: TRBV11-1; cdr3_aa: CASSPSTGGPGNTIYF; cdr3_nt: TGTGCCAGCAGCCCGTCTACAGGGGGCCCGGGAAACACCATATATTTT
clone_size: NA; d_call: NA; j_call: TRBJ1-2; v_call: TRBV9; cdr3_aa: CASSGGAGEGYTF; cdr3_nt: TGTGCCAGCAGCGGCGGGGCGGGGGAAGGCTACACCTTC
clone_size: NA; d_call: NA; j_call: TRBJ1-5; v_call: TRBV2; cdr3_aa: CASSADFNNQPQHF; cdr3_nt: TGTGCCAGCAGTGCCGACTTTAACAATCAGCCCCAGCATTTT
clone_size: NA; d_call: NA; j_call: TRBJ2-5; v_call: TRBV28; cdr3_aa: CASSATGQETQYF; cdr3_nt: TGTGCCAGCAGTGCCACGGGACAAGAGACCCAGTACTTC
clone_size: NA; d_call: NA; j_call: TRBJ2-1; v_call: TRBV18; cdr3_aa: CASSWGLRNEQFF; cdr3_nt: TGTGCCAGCTCATGGGGGTTACGGAATGAGCAGTTCTTC
clone_size: few; d_call: NA; j_call: TRBJ1-2; v_call: TRBV5-6; cdr3_aa: CASSPRGWGYTF; cdr3_nt: TGTGCCAGCAGCCCCCGGGGTTGGGGCTACACCTTC
clone_size: NA; d_call: TRBD2; j_call: TRBJ2-1; v_call: TRBV18; cdr3_aa: CASSLTLSGSSYNEQFF; cdr3_nt: TGTGCCAGCTCATTGACCCTTAGCGGGAGCTCCTACAATGAGCAGTTCTTC
clone_size: NA; d_call: NA; j_call: TRBJ1-2; v_call: TRBV23-1; cdr3_aa: CASSQSSPLDSLFYGYTF; cdr3_nt: TGCGCCAGCAGTCAATCGTCCCCTCTTGACAGCCTATTCTATGGCTACACCTTC
clone_size: NA; d_call: TRBD2; j_call: TRBJ2-7; v_call: TRBV7-3; cdr3_aa: CASSPGGAGAFEQYF; cdr3_nt: TGTGCCAGCAGCCCCGGTGGAGCGGGAGCTTTTGAGCAGTACTTC
clone_size: NA; d_call: NA; j_call: TRBJ2-5; v_call: TRBV19; cdr3_aa: CATEDRQETQYF; cdr3_nt: TGTGCCACAGAGGATCGACAAGAGACCCAGTACTTC
clone_size: NA; d_call: NA; j_call: TRBJ2-1; v_call: TRBV6-1; cdr3_aa: CASSATSPGHNEQFF; cdr3_nt: TGTGCCAGCAGTGCTACTTCGCCGGGACACAATGAGCAGTTCTTC
clone_size: NA; d_call: NA; j_call: TRBJ1-1; v_call: TRBV19; cdr3_aa: CASSRGIGMNTEAFF; cdr3_nt: TGTGCCAGTAGCCGGGGGATAGGGATGAACACTGAAGCTTTCTTT
clone_size: NA; d_call: NA; j_call: TRBJ1-2; v_call: TRBV28; cdr3_aa: CASSLGWGYGYTF; cdr3_nt: TGTGCCAGCAGTTTGGGGTGGGGGTATGGCTACACCTTC
clone_size: once; d_call: NA; j_call: TRBJ2-5; v_call: TRBV19; cdr3_aa: CASSIDEGVELKTQYF; cdr3_nt: TGTGCCAGTAGCATAGACGAGGGAGTTGAGTTAAAGACCCAGTACTTC
clone_size: NA; d_call: TRBD1; j_call: TRBJ2-7; v_call: TRBV11-3; cdr3_aa: CASSPDRARSYEQYF; cdr3_nt: TGTGCCAGCAGCCCGGACAGGGCTCGCTCCTACGAGCAGTACTTC
clone_size: once; d_call: NA; j_call: TRBJ2-7; v_call: TRBV21-1; cdr3_aa: CASSKPGGLFILEYF; cdr3_nt: TGTGCCAGCAGCAAACCGGGGGGCCTTTTTATCCTGGAGTACTTC
clone_size: NA; d_call: NA; j_call: TRBJ1-5; v_call: TRBV7-3; cdr3_aa: CASSSNNQPQHF; cdr3_nt: TGTGCCAGCAGCTCCAACAATCAGCCCCAGCATTTT
clone_size: NA; d_call: TRBD2; j_call: TRBJ2-5; v_call: TRBV5-1; cdr3_aa: CASSSDSGAEETQYF; cdr3_nt: TGCGCCAGCAGCTCTGATAGCGGGGCAGAAGAGACCCAGTACTTC